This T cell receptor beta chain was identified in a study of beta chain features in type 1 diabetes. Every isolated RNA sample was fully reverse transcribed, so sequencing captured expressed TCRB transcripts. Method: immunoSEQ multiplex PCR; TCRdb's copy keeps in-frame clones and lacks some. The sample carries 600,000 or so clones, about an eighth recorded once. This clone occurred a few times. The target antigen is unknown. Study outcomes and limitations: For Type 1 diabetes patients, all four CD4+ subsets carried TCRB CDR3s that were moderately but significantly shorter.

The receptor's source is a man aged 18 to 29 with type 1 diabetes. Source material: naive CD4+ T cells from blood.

In DNA form, the CDR3 reads TGCGCCAGCAGCTTGTCCGGGACAGGTGTGAATGAGCAGTTCTTC. It is translated as CASSLSGTGVNEQFF. The chain recombines TRBV5-1 with TRBJ2-1; 8 bases line up with TRBD1. The CDR3 has 15 amino acids. Losses at the gene ends were 1 base for V and 7 bases for J; bases not matched to a gene: 7. Germline V CDR1 and CDR2: SGHRS, YFSETQ. Filled out from reference TRBV5-1 and TRBJ2-1, the complete variable domain reads KAGVTQTPRYLIKTRGQQVTLSCSPISGHRSVSWYQQTPGQGLQFLFEYFSETQRNKGNFPGRFSGRQFSNSRSEMNVSTLELGDSALYLCASSLSGTGVNEQFFGPGTRLTVL.